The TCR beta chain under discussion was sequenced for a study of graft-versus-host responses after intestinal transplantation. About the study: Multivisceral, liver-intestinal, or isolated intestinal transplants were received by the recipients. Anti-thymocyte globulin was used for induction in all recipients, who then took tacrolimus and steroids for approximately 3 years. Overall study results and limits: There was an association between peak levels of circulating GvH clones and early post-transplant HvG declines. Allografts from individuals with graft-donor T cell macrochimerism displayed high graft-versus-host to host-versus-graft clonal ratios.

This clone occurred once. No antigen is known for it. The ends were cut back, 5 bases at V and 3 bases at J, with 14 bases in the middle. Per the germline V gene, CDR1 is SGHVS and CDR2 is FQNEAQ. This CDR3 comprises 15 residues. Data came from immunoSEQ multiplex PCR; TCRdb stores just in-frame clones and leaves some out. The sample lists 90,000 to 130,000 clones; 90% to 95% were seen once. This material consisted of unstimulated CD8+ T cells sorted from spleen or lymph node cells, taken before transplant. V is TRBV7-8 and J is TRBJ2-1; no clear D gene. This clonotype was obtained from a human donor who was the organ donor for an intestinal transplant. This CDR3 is CASSLITYGYNEQFF. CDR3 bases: TGTGCCAGCAGCCTAATCACCTATGGCTACAATGAGCAGTTCTTC.